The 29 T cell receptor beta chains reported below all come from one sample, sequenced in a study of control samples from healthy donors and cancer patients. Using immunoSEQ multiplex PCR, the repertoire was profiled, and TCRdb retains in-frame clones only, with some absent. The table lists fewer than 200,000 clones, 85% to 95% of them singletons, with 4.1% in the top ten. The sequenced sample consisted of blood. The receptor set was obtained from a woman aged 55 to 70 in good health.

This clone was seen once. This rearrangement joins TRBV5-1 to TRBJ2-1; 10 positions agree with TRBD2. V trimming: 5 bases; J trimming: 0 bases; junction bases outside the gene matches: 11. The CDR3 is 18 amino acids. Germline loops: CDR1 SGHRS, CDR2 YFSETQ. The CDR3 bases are TGCGCCAGCAGAAGCGGGGGGGCCAGTCGGAACTCCTACAATGAGCAGTTCTTC. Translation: CASRSGGASRNSYNEQFF.

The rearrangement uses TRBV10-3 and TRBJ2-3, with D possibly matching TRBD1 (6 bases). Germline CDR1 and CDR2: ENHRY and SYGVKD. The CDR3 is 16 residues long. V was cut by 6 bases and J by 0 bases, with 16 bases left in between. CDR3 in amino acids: CAIRDSQGSSTDTQYF. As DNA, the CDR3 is TGTGCCATCAGGGACTCACAGGGATCTAGCACAGATACGCAGTATTTT.

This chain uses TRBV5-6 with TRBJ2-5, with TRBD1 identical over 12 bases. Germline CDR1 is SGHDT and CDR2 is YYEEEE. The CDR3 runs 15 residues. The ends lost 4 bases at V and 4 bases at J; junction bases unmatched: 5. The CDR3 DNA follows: TGTGCCAGCAGCATGGGACAGGGGGCGGGAGAGACCCAGTACTTC. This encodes CASSMGQGAGETQYF.

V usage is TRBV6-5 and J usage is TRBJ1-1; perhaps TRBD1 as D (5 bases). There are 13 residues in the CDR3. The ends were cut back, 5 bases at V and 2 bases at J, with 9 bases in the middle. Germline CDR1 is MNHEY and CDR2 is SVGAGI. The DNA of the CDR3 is TGTGCCAGCAGTAAGACAGAAAACACTGAAGCTTTCTTT. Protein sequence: CASSKTENTEAFF.

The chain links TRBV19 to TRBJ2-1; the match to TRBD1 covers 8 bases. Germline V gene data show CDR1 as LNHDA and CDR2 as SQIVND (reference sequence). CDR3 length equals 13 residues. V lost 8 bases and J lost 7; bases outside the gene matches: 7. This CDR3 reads CASGRGLRNEQFF. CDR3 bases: TGTGCCAGTGGCAGGGGGCTAAGAAATGAGCAGTTCTTC.

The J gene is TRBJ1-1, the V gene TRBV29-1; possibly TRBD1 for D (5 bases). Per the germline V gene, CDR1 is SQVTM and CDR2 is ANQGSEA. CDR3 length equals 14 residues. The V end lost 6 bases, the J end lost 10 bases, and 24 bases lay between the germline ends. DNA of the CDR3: TGCAGCGTGCCATCCCCGGGGGGACCCCTAGGAGCTTTCTTT. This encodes CSVPSPGGPLGAFF.

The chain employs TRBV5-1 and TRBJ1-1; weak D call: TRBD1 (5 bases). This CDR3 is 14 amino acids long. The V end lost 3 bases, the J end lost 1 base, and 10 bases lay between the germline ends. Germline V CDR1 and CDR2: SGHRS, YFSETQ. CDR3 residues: CASSSQGGNTEAFF. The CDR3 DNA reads TGCGCCAGCAGCTCTCAGGGAGGGAACACTGAAGCTTTCTTT. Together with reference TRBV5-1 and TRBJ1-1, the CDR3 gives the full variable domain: KAGVTQTPRYLIKTRGQQVTLSCSPISGHRSVSWYQQTPGQGLQFLFEYFSETQRNKGNFPGRFSGRQFSNSRSEMNVSTLELGDSALYLCASSSQGGNTEAFFGQGTRLTVV.

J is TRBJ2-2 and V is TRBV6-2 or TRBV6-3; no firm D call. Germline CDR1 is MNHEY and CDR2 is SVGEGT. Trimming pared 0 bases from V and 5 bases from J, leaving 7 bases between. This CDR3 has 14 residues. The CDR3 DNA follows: TGTGCCAGCAGTTACTCAGGGAAAACCGGGGAGCTGTTTTTT. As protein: CASSYSGKTGELFF.

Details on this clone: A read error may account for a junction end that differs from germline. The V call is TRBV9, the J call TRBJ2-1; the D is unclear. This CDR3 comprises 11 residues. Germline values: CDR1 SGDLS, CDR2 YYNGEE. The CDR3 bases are TGTGCCGGCAGCGTAGGTCATGAGCAGTTCTTC. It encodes CAGSVGHEQFF.

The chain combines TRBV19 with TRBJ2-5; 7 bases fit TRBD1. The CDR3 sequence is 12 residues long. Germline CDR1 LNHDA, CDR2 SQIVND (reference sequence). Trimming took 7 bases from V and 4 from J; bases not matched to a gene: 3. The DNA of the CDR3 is TGTGCCAGTACAGCAGGGGGAGAGACCCAGTACTTC. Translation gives CASTAGGETQYF.

The CDR3 DNA reads as TGTGCCAGCTCCCAGACAGAGGGTAGCACCGGGGAGCTGTTTTTT. It specifies CASSQTEGSTGELFF. This chain joins TRBV18 and TRBJ2-2; perhaps D is TRBD1 or TRBD2 (5 bases each). The CDR3 runs 15 residues. Trimming left V 6 bases short and J 4 bases short, with 15 bases between. Per the germline V gene, CDR1 is KGHSH and CDR2 is LQKENI.

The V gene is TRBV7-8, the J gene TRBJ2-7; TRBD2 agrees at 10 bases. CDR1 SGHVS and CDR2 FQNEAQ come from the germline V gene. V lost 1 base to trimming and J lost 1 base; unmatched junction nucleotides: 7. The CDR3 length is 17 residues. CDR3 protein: CASSLDGAGGGSYEQYF. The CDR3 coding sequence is TGTGCCAGCAGCTTAGACGGAGCGGGGGGGGGTTCCTACGAGCAGTACTTC.

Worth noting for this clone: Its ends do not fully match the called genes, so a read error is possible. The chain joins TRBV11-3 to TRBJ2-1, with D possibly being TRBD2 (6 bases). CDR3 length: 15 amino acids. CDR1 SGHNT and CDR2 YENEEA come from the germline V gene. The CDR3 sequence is CASSLGRDSFNEQFF. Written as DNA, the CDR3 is TGTGCCAGCAGCTTAGGGCGGGACTCCTTCAATGAGCAGTTCTTC.

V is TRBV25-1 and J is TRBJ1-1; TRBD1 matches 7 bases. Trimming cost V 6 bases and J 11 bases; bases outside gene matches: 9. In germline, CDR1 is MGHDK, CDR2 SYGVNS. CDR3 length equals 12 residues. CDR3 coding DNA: TGTGCCAGCAGAGAGACAGGGCTGTTTGCTTTCTTT. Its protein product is CASRETGLFAFF. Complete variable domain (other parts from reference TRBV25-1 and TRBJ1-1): EADIYQTPRYLVIGTGKKITLECSQTMGHDKMYWYQQDPGMELHLIHYSYGVNSTEKGDLSSESTVSRIRTEHFPLTLESARPSHTSQYLCASRETGLFAFFGQGTRLTVV.

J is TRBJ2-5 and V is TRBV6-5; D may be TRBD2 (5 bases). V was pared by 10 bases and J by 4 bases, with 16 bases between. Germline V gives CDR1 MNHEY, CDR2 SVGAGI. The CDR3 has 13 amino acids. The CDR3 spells CATQSTRRETQYF. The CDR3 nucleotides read TGTGCCACCCAAAGTACTAGACGAGAGACCCAGTACTTC.

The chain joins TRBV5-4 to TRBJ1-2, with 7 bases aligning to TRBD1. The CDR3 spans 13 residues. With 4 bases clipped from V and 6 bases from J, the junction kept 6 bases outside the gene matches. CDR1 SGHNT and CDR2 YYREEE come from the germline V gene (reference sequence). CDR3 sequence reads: CASSLSGTDGYTF. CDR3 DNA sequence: TGTGCCAGCAGCCTTTCCGGGACAGATGGCTACACCTTC.

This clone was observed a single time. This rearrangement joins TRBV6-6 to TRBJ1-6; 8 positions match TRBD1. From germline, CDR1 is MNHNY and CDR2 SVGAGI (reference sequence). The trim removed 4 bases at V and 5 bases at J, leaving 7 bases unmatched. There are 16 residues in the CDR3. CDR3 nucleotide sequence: TGTGCCAGCAGTTCCACCCGACAGGGGAATAATTCACCCCTCCACTTT. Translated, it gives CASSSTRQGNNSPLHF.

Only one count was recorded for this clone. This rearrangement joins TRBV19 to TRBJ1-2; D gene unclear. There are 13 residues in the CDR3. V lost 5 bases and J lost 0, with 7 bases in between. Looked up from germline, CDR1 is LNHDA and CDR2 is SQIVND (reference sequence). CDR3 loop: CASSWDPNYGYTF. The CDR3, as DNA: TGTGCCAGTAGTTGGGATCCTAACTATGGCTACACCTTC.

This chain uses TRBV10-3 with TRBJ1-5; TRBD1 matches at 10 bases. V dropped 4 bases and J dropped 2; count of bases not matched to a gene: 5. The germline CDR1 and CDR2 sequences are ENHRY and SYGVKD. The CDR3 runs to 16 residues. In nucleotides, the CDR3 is TGTGCCATCAGTGTGACAGGGGGCGCTGGCAATCAGCCCCAGCATTTT. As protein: CAISVTGGAGNQPQHF.

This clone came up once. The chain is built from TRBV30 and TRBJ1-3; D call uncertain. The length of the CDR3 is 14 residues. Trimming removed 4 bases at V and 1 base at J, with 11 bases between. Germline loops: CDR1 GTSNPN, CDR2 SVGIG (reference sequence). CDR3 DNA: TGTGCCTGGACCCGACGAGCGTCTGGAAACACCATATATTTT. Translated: CAWTRRASGNTIYF.

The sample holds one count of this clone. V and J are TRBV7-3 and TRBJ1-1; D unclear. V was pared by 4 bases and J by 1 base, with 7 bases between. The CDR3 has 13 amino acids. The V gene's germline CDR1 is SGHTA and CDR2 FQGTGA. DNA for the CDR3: TGTGCCAGCAGCTCCACCCGGAACACTGAAGCTTTCTTT. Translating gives CASSSTRNTEAFF.

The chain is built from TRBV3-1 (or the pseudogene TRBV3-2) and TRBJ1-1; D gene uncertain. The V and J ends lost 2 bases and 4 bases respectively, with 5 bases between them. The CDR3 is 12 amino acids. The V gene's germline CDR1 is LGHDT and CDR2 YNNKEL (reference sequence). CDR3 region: CASSQSSTEAFF. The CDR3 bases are TGTGCCAGCAGCCAAAGTAGCACTGAAGCTTTCTTT.

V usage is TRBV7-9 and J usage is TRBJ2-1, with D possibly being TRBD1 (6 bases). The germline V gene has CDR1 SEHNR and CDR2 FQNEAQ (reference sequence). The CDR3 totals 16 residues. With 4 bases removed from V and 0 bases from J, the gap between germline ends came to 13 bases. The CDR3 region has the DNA TGTGCCAGCAGCTACAGGGTACCGAGCTCCTACAATGAGCAGTTCTTC. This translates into CASSYRVPSSYNEQFF.

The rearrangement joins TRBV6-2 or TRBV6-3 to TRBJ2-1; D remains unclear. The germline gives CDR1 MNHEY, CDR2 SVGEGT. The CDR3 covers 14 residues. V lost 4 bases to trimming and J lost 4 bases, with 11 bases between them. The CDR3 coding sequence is TGTGCCAGCAGTTCCGCGGAACCTTACAATGAGCAGTTCTTC. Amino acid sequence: CASSSAEPYNEQFF.

The CDR3 region has the DNA TGTGCCAGCAGAAAGGGGACAGGGGTTTGGCCCCAGCATTTT. This sequence encodes CASRKGTGVWPQHF. This chain links TRBV6-5 with TRBJ1-5; TRBD1 agrees at 10 bases. CDR1 and CDR2 from the germline V gene are MNHEY and SVGAGI. CDR3 size: 14 residues. V was pared by 6 bases and J by 9 bases, with 8 bases of the junction left unmatched.

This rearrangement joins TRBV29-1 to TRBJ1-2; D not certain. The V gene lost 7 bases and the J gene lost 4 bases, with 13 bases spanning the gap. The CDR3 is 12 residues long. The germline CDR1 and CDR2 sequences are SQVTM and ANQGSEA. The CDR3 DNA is TGCAGCGCCCTCTTTACACGCTATGGCTACACCTTC. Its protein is CSALFTRYGYTF. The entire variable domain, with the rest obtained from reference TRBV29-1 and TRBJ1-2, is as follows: SAVISQKPSRDICQRGTSLTIQCQVDSQVTMMFWYRQQPGQSLTLIATANQGSEATYESGFVIDKFPISRPNLTFSTLTVSNMSPEDSSIYLCSALFTRYGYTFGSGTRLTVV.

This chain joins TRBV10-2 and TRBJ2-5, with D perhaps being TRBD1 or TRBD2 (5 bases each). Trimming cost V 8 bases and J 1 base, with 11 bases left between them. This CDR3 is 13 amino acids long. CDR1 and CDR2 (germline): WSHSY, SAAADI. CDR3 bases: TGCGCCAGCGGAAGGGACCTCCAAGAGACCCAGTACTTC. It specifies CASGRDLQETQYF.

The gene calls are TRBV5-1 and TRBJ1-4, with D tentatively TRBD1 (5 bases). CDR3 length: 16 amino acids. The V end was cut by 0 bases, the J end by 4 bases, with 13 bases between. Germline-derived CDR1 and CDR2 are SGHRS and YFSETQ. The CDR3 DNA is TGCGCCAGCAGCTTGGCCGGGGGGATCCTTAATGAAAAACTGTTTTTT. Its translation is CASSLAGGILNEKLFF.

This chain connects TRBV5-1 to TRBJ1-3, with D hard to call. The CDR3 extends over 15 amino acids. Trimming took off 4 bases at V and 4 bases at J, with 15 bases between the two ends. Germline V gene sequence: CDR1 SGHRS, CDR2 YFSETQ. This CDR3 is CASSPEGGHGNTIYF. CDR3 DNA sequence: TGCGCCAGCAGCCCCGAGGGTGGGCACGGAAACACCATATATTTT.